Listed below are T cell receptor beta chains from one sample, sequenced in a study of cytomegalovirus exposure and HLA in healthy donors. Measured with immunoSEQ multiplex PCR; TCRdb has only the in-frame clones, and not every one. The data show about 200,000 clones, 80% to 90% seen once. Sequences were obtained from PBMCs. Receptors were obtained from a man between 25 and 39 years old in good health and CMV-seronegative. Each CDR3 is given with its conserved first and last residue. D genes are given only for firm matches. Where a row states a size, it is once, few, many or the class of an expanded clone; other rows omit it.

size	V	J	D	DNA	CDR3
NA	TRBV9	TRBJ2-7	TRBD1	TGTGCCAGCAGCGTCGGGACAGGGACCTACGAGCAGTACTTC	CASSVGTGTYEQYF
once	TRBV7-2	TRBJ1-2	TRBD1	TGTGCCAGCAGCTTAAGGACAGGGGGACACTATGGCTACACCTTC	CASSLRTGGHYGYTF
NA	TRBV5-1	TRBJ2-3	TRBD1	TGCGCCAGCAGCCCCGGACCGGGACAGGCATTAAACCGGGCAGATACGCAGTATTTT	CASSPGPGQALNRADTQYF
NA	TRBV11-2	TRBJ1-2	NA	TGTGCCAGCACCCCGACCCGGAGATTTAACTATGGCTACACCTTC	CASTPTRRFNYGYTF
NA	TRBV7-9	TRBJ2-7	TRBD1	TGTGCCAGCAGCGCAAGGACAGGGCGCTACGAGCAGTACTTC	CASSARTGRYEQYF
NA	TRBV6-1	TRBJ2-7	NA	TGTGCCAGCAGTTTGGACAGCTACGAGCAGTACTTC	CASSLDSYEQYF
NA	TRBV27	TRBJ2-7	TRBD1	TGTGCCAGCAGTTTAAGGTCGGACAGGGGGCGCTACGAGCAGTACTTC	CASSLRSDRGRYEQYF
NA	TRBV5-1	TRBJ1-1	NA	TGCGCCAGCAGCTTGGCCCAGACTGAAGCTTTCTTT	CASSLAQTEAFF
NA	TRBV7-6	TRBJ2-5	NA	TGTGCCAGCAGCTTAGTGGGCCAAGGAGAGACCCAGTACTTC	CASSLVGQGETQYF
NA	TRBV7-9	TRBJ1-6	TRBD1	TGTGCCAGCAGCTTCGGGACAGGGCAGGGATTTCGGAATTCACCCCTCCACTTT	CASSFGTGQGFRNSPLHF
NA	TRBV7-2	TRBJ2-1	TRBD1	TGTGCCAGCAGCCGTGGACAGGGGTTGAGCTCCTACAATGAGCAGTTCTTC	CASSRGQGLSSYNEQFF
NA	TRBV5-6	TRBJ2-1	TRBD1	TGTGCCAGCAGCTTTATAACAGGGGGAGAGGATGAGCAGTTCTTC	CASSFITGGEDEQFF
once	TRBV7-2	TRBJ2-5	TRBD2	TGTGCCAGCAGCTCTGGACTAGCGGGGGGGTACGAGACCCAGTACTTC	CASSSGLAGGYETQYF
NA	TRBV2	TRBJ2-6	TRBD1	TGTGCCAGCAATAGACAGGGCATGGGGGCCAACGTCCTGACTTTC	CASNRQGMGANVLTF
few	TRBV29-1	TRBJ1-1	NA	TGCAGCGCTAACAGGGAGGGCACTGAAGCTTTCTTT	CSANREGTEAFF
NA	TRBV19	TRBJ1-5	TRBD1	TGTGCCAGTAGTAACTATAGGACAGGGGGCAATCAGCCCCAGCATTTT	CASSNYRTGGNQPQHF
once	TRBV7-9	TRBJ1-1	NA	TGTGCCAGCAGCCCCCCCGGAGGAACTGAAGCTTTCTTT	CASSPPGGTEAFF
NA	TRBV2	TRBJ2-7	TRBD1	TGTGCCAGCAGTACCGGGACAGGGATCGACGAGCAGTACTTC	CASSTGTGIDEQYF
NA	TRBV6-5	TRBJ1-4	NA	TGTGCCAGCAGTTCATCATGGGGGGAAAATGAAAAACTGTTTTTT	CASSSSWGENEKLFF
NA	TRBV11-2	TRBJ2-7	TRBD1	TGTGCCAGCAGCCCATCAGGGGGCTACTACGAGCAGTACTTC	CASSPSGGYYEQYF
NA	TRBV20-1	TRBJ1-2	NA	TGCAGTGCTCCGGACGGGAGCGGCTACACCTTC	CSAPDGSGYTF
NA	TRBV10-2	TRBJ2-6	NA	TGCGCCAGCAGTGAGCCCGGTTCCCTCTCTGGGGCCAACGTCCTGACTTTC	CASSEPGSLSGANVLTF
NA	TRBV28	TRBJ2-1	NA	TGTGCCAGCAGCCCTTACAATGAGCAGTTCTTC	CASSPYNEQFF
NA	TRBV6-5	TRBJ2-3	NA	TGTGCCAGCAGCACCCGGGAAGGTACAGATACGCAGTATTTT	CASSTREGTDTQYF
NA	TRBV5-6	TRBJ1-4	NA	TGTGCCAGCAGCTTTAGGGGCATTAATGAAAAACTGTTTTTT	CASSFRGINEKLFF
NA	TRBV5-1	TRBJ1-2	NA	TGCGCCAGCAGCTTGGACAGCCCCTATGGCTACACCTTC	CASSLDSPYGYTF
few	TRBV5-1	TRBJ2-7	NA	TGCGCCAGCAGCTCGAATCAAGACAGGAATGTTCCCTACGAGCAGTACTTC	CASSSNQDRNVPYEQYF
once	TRBV29-1	TRBJ2-7	NA	TGCAGCGTTCGTAAGCAGGGGACCTACGAGCAGTACTTC	CSVRKQGTYEQYF
NA	TRBV13	TRBJ1-1	TRBD1	TGTGCCAGCAGCGGCGGGGACAGGGGGACTTTCTTT	CASSGGDRGTFF
once	TRBV7-9	TRBJ2-5	TRBD2	TGTGCCAGCAGCCTCGAGGGAGGGTACCAAGAGACCCAGTACTTC	CASSLEGGYQETQYF
NA	TRBV6-1	TRBJ2-5	TRBD2	TGTGCCAGCAGTGAACTAGCGGGGGGCCAAGAGACCCAGTACTTC	CASSELAGGQETQYF
NA	TRBV10-2	TRBJ1-5	NA	TGCGCCAGCAGTGAGTCTCTGGTGGCAGGGGTTTCGCCCCAGCATTTT	CASSESLVAGVSPQHF
NA	TRBV5-1	TRBJ1-4	TRBD1	TGCGCCAGCAGCCCGGACAGGGCTAATGAAAAACTGTTTTTT	CASSPDRANEKLFF
NA	TRBV7-9	TRBJ1-6	TRBD1	TGTGCCAGCAGCTCACAGGGACAGGCAAATTCACCCCTCCACTTT	CASSSQGQANSPLHF
NA	TRBV19	TRBJ1-2	TRBD1	TGTGCCAGTAGTATAGGGCAGGGGGACTATGGCTACACCTTC	CASSIGQGDYGYTF
NA	TRBV7-8	TRBJ2-7	TRBD1	TGTGCCAGCAGCCCCAGAGGGACAGGGGTCCACGAGCAGTACTTC	CASSPRGTGVHEQYF
NA	TRBV29-1	TRBJ1-2	NA	TGCAGCGTTCGCGAGGGCTACACCTTC	CSVREGYTF
NA	TRBV15	TRBJ1-2	TRBD1	TGTGCCACCAGCACGGACAGGGAGCCAATCTATGGCTACACCTTC	CATSTDREPIYGYTF
few	TRBV7-9	TRBJ2-5	NA	TGTGCCAGCAGCCCGCTTGGGGGGTCGAGGGAGACCCAGTACTTC	CASSPLGGSRETQYF
NA	TRBV15	TRBJ2-7	NA	TGTGCCACCAGCAGAGGGAAAGGGGATTTTTTCTACGAGCAGTACTTC	CATSRGKGDFFYEQYF
few	TRBV28	TRBJ2-3	NA	TGTGCCAGCAGCAGGGTCTCCGGTACGCAGTATTTT	CASSRVSGTQYF
NA	TRBV9	TRBJ1-2	NA	TGTGCCAGCAGCGCGCAGGGGAACTATGGCTACACCTTC	CASSAQGNYGYTF
NA	TRBV5-6	TRBJ1-1	TRBD1	TGTGCCAGCAGCTTGACCCACAGGGGCGAGGGCACTGAAGCTTTCTTT	CASSLTHRGEGTEAFF
NA	TRBV29-1	TRBJ2-1	TRBD2	TGCAGCGTGACGGGACTAGCGACGAGCTCCTACAATGAGCAGTTCTTC	CSVTGLATSSYNEQFF
NA	TRBV6-5	TRBJ2-7	TRBD2	TGTGCCAGCACAAGACTAGCCACCGACGAGCAGTACTTC	CASTRLATDEQYF
NA	TRBV7-3	TRBJ2-2	NA	TGTGCCAGCAGCCAAGGGGTAACCACCGGGGAGCTGTTTTTT	CASSQGVTTGELFF
NA	TRBV19	TRBJ2-5	NA	TGTGCCAGTAGTTACCAGACAGGAATGCAAGAGACCCAGTACTTC	CASSYQTGMQETQYF
NA	TRBV6-5	TRBJ2-5	NA	TGTGCCAGCAGTTACGGACACGGCATCCAGTACTTC	CASSYGHGIQYF
NA	TRBV10-1	TRBJ1-1	NA	TGCGCCAGCAGTGAGTACGGGGTGAACACTGAAGCTTTCTTT	CASSEYGVNTEAFF
once	TRBV29-1	TRBJ2-3	NA	TGCAGCGTTGTACAGGCCCCCCCCACAGATACGCAGTATTTT	CSVVQAPPTDTQYF
NA	TRBV11-2	TRBJ2-5	NA	TGTGCCAGCAGCTTAGCTTCGGGATCGGGGGAGACCCAGTACTTC	CASSLASGSGETQYF
NA	TRBV5-1	TRBJ1-1	NA	TGCGCCAGCAGCTTGGTTGGGGGGGACACTGAAGCTTTCTTT	CASSLVGGDTEAFF
NA	TRBV5-5	TRBJ1-1	TRBD1	TGTGCCAGCAGCTGGACAGGGGGGACTGAAGCTTTCTTT	CASSWTGGTEAFF
NA	TRBV7-2	TRBJ2-2	NA	TGTGCCAGCAGTCCGACTCGCGGGGAGCTGTTTTTT	CASSPTRGELFF
NA	TRBV5-1	TRBJ2-2	TRBD2	TGCGCCAGCAGCTTAGGGACTAGCGGGGGGCGTCGGGAGCTGTTTTTT	CASSLGTSGGRRELFF
NA	TRBV5-1	TRBJ2-7	NA	TGCGCCAGCAGCCCTACAACAGGGCTCTACGAGCAGTACTTC	CASSPTTGLYEQYF
NA	TRBV7-9	TRBJ2-1	TRBD2	TGTGCCAGCAGCTCCCTAAGAGGCGGGGGTGAGCAGTTCTTC	CASSSLRGGGEQFF
NA	TRBV19	TRBJ1-2	TRBD1	TGTGCCAGTAGTATGGCCGGACAGGGGGCGCGAGGAGACTATGGCTACACCTTC	CASSMAGQGARGDYGYTF
few	TRBV18	TRBJ1-1	TRBD1	TGTGCCAGCTCCCAACAGGGGACAAGGAACACTGAAGCTTTCTTT	CASSQQGTRNTEAFF